Listed below are T cell receptor beta chains from one sample, sequenced in a study of blood T cell repertoires in COVID-19. Libraries were prepared by immunoSEQ multiplex PCR; TCRdb keeps only in-frame clonotypes and omits some of them. The sample contains roughly 200,000 clones, roughly 78% of which appear only once. The sample was peripheral blood. These receptors originate from a man between 65 and 80 years old with active or convalescent COVID-19. Each CDR3 is given with its conserved first and last residue. The order of the fields is D gene, J gene, V gene, clone size, CDR3 DNA, CDR3 protein. The D gene is left open where the match is weak. Clone sizes are given selectively: once, few, many, or a class where the clone is expanded.

TRBD2 TRBJ2-3 TRBV7-9 . TGTGCCAGCAGCTCAACTAGCGGGAGACCAGATACGCAGTATTTT CASSSTSGRPDTQYF
. TRBJ2-2 TRBV28 . TGTGCCAGCAGTCAGGGGCCAAACACCGGGGAGCTGTTTTTT CASSQGPNTGELFF
. TRBJ1-3 TRBV30 . TGTGCCTGGAACCAGAACTCTGGAAACACCATATATTTT CAWNQNSGNTIYF
. TRBJ2-1 TRBV27 . TGTGCCAGTAGGCGTGGGAGCTCCTACAATGAGCAGTTCTTC CASRRGSSYNEQFF
. TRBJ1-5 TRBV6-2/TRBV6-3 . TGTGCCAGCAGTTACACAGTGGTAGGACAGCCCCAGCATTTT CASSYTVVGQPQHF
. TRBJ2-7 TRBV12-3/TRBV12-4 . TGTGCCAGCAGGCCGACAGGTATATACGAGCAGTACTTC CASRPTGIYEQYF
TRBD1 TRBJ1-3 TRBV18 . TGTGCCAGCTCATCGACAGGGGCCAGCTCTGGAAACACCATATATTTT CASSSTGASSGNTIYF
TRBD1 TRBJ2-7 TRBV5-1 . TGCGCCAGCAGCTGGCGACCGGACAGGGGGCGGGGACTAGCCTACGAGCAGTACTTC CASSWRPDRGRGLAYEQYF
. TRBJ1-3 TRBV6-5 . TGTGCCAGCAGACTTCCACAGGGAAACACCATATATTTT CASRLPQGNTIYF
. TRBJ1-3 TRBV19 . TGTGCCAGTAGTAATCCGGGTTCGAGTGGAAACACCATATATTTT CASSNPGSSGNTIYF
. TRBJ2-5 TRBV11-2 . TGTGCCAGCAGCTTGATGGGGGGAGGAGAGACCCAGTACTTC CASSLMGGGETQYF
TRBD1 TRBJ1-1 TRBV7-2 . TGTGCCAGCAATAGACAGGGTCTGGGCACTGAAGCTTTCTTT CASNRQGLGTEAFF
. TRBJ2-1 TRBV19 . TGTGCCAGTAGCCCTCCCTCGCGTGAATTACCCGTAATCTATGAGCAGTTCTTC CASSPPSRELPVIYEQFF
. TRBJ2-3 TRBV5-1 . TGCGCCAGCAGACGGTATACTAGCAGTACAGATACGCAGTATTTT CASRRYTSSTDTQYF
TRBD1 TRBJ1-5 TRBV28 . TGTGCCAGCAGACCAACCGGACAGGGTGGGGGCAATCAGCCCCAGCATTTT CASRPTGQGGGNQPQHF
. TRBJ2-3 TRBV7-9 once TGTGCCAGCAGCTCCAATAGCGGAGGAGATACGCAGTATTTT CASSSNSGGDTQYF
. TRBJ1-3 TRBV6-5 . TGTGCCAGCAGTTACTCGCAGGGGATGAGGGACACCATATATTTT CASSYSQGMRDTIYF
TRBD1 TRBJ1-6 TRBV5-4 once TGTGCCAGCAGCTTGGGGGGTGGGACAGGGGGATCACCCCTCCACTTT CASSLGGGTGGSPLHF
. TRBJ1-1 TRBV5-1 . TGCGCCAGCAGCCCATCCGGACTCTTGAGGAACACTGAAGCTTTCTTT CASSPSGLLRNTEAFF
. TRBJ2-4 TRBV4-2 many TGTGCCAGCAGCCAAGAGAGGAACATTCAGTACTTC CASSQERNIQYF
. TRBJ1-3 TRBV5-3 . TGTGCCAGAAGCCTGGGACTGACCTTCTCTGGAAACACCATATATTTT CARSLGLTFSGNTIYF
. TRBJ2-3 TRBV25-1 . TGTGCCAGCAGTGAATCTCCCGTCACAGATACGCAGTATTTT CASSESPVTDTQYF
TRBD2 TRBJ2-5 TRBV5-4 . TGTGCCAGCAGCTCAGGGACTAGCGGGAGACTCCTCGGAGGAGAGACCCAGTACTTC CASSSGTSGRLLGGETQYF
TRBD1 TRBJ1-2 TRBV6-5 . TGTGCCAGCAGTTTTTCGACAGGGAATGGCTACACCTTC CASSFSTGNGYTF